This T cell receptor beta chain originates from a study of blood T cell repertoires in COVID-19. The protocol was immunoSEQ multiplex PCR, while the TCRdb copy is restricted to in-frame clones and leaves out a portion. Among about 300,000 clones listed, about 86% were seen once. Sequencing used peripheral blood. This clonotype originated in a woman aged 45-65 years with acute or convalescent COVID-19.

CDR3 DNA sequence: TGCAGCGTTGGAGGGGACAGGGTCGACAATGAGCAGTTCTTC. Translated, it gives CSVGGDRVDNEQFF. The rearrangement uses TRBV29-1 and TRBJ2-1, with 9 bases that match TRBD1. The CDR3 is 14 amino acids. Per germline, CDR1 SQVTM and CDR2 ANQGSEA. The trim removed 4 bases at V and 5 bases at J, leaving 6 bases unmatched.